This note documents a single TCR beta chain sequence. The antigen remains undetermined. This specimen belongs to a study of graft-versus-host responses after intestinal transplantation. Study overall: Each patient got anti-thymocyte globulin induction, then tacrolimus and steroids for roughly 3 years. General study findings and limits: Some GvH clones appeared in ileal mucosa or blood before recipient bone marrow.

Sequencing was performed with immunoSEQ multiplex PCR; in TCRdb, only in-frame clones are kept and a portion is missing. The table shows roughly 120,000 clones, with 95% occurring only once. V shed 5 bases, J shed 6 bases, and the junction held 13 bases outside the gene matches. This CDR3 has 17 amino acids. Germline V gene data show CDR1 as PRHDT and CDR2 as FYEKMQ (reference sequence). The sequencing used unstimulated CD8+ T cells sorted from spleen or lymph node cells, collected before intestinal transplant. This TCR was recovered from a human donor who received an intestinal transplant. The chain recombines TRBV13 with TRBJ1-5, with TRBD1 identical over 10 bases. CDR3 amino acids: CASSLNTLTGGLQPQHF. As DNA, the CDR3 is TGTGCCAGCAGCCTCAACACACTGACAGGGGGCCTTCAGCCCCAGCATTTT.